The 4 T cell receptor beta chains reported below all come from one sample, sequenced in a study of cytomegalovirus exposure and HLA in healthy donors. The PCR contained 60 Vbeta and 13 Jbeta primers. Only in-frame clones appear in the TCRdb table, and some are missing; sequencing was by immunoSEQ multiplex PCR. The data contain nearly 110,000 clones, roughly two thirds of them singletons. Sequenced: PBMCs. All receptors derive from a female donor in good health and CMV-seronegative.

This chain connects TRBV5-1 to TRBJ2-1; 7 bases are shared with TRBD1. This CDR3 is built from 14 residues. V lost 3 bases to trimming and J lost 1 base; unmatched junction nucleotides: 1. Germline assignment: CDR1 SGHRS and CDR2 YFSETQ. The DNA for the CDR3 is TGCGCCAGCAGCTGGGACAGATCCTACAATGAGCAGTTCTTC. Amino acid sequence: CASSWDRSYNEQFF.

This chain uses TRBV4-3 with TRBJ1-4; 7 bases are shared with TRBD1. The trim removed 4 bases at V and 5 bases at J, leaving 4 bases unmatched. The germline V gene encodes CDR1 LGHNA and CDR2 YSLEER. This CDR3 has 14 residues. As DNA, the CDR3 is TGCGCCAGCAGCCGGGGACAGCAAAATGAAAAACTGTTTTTT. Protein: CASSRGQQNEKLFF.

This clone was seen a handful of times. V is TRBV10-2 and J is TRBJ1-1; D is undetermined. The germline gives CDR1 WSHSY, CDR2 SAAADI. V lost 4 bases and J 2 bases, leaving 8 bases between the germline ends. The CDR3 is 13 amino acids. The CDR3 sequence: CASSAWQNTEAFF. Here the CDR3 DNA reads TGCGCCAGCAGTGCTTGGCAAAACACTGAAGCTTTCTTT.

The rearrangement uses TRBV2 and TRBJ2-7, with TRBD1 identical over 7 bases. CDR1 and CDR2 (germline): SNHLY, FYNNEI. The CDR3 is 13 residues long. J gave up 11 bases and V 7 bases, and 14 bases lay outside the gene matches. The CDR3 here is CASTTGPGLKEYF. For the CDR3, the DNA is TGTGCCAGCACGACAGGGCCTGGGCTCAAGGAGTACTTC.